The next 21 T cell receptor beta chains were all read from a single sample in a study of cytomegalovirus exposure and HLA in healthy donors. The study ran its PCR with 60 Vbeta and 13 Jbeta primers. Repertoires were generated with immunoSEQ multiplex PCR, while TCRdb's copy carries only in-frame clones and drops some. The table lists 95,000 or so clones, around 81% of them singletons. Source material: PBMCs. The receptors stem from a woman aged 70-85 years in good health and CMV-seropositive.

This sequence joins TRBV7-6 and TRBJ2-6, with D maybe TRBD2 (5 bases). Germline assignment: CDR1 SGHVS and CDR2 FNYEAQ. This CDR3 is 15 amino acids long. V was trimmed by 5 bases and J by 1 base, leaving 9 bases between them. CDR3 bases: TGTGCCAGCAGCCCCCCGGGGTCTGGGGCCAACGTCCTGACTTTC. Protein product: CASSPPGSGANVLTF.

This chain joins TRBV28 and TRBJ2-1, with TRBD1 identical over 9 bases. With 3 bases clipped from V and 5 bases from J, the junction kept 26 bases outside the gene matches. The CDR3 consists of 22 residues. The germline V gene has CDR1 MDHEN and CDR2 SYDVKM. The CDR3 loop is CASSFSFSINLSLTGGDNEQFF. DNA of the CDR3: TGTGCCAGCAGTTTCAGTTTTAGTATAAACCTTTCCCTGACAGGGGGTGACAATGAGCAGTTCTTC.

The CDR3: CASRQGQTNTEAFF. CDR3 coding DNA: TGTGCCAGCAGACAGGGACAGACGAACACTGAAGCTTTCTTT. The chain is built from TRBV6-6 and TRBJ1-1; 7 bases align to TRBD1. The CDR3 consists of 14 residues. The trim removed 6 bases at V and 1 base at J, leaving 5 bases unmatched. Germline CDR1 is MNHNY and CDR2 is SVGAGI (reference sequence).

V gene TRBV6-6 combines with J gene TRBJ2-7; tentative D call: TRBD1 (7 bases). The CDR3 is 14 amino acids. Germline-derived CDR1 and CDR2 are MNHNY and SVGAGI (reference sequence). V lost 3 bases and J 2 bases, leaving 11 bases between the germline ends. In DNA form, the CDR3 reads TGTGCCAGCAGTTATTCCAGGGGGGCCTACGAGCAGTACTTC. This gives the protein CASSYSRGAYEQYF.

The CDR3 DNA reads TGTGCCAGCAGCCGAGCAGGGCCATTATATGAGCAGTTCTTC. Amino acids: CASSRAGPLYEQFF. The chain carries TRBV7-3 and TRBJ2-1; D perhaps matches TRBD1 (5 bases). The CDR3 loop spans 14 amino acids. V was cut by 5 bases and J by 8 bases, with 16 bases left in between. Looked up from germline, CDR1 is SGHTA and CDR2 is FQGTGA.

The chain recombines TRBV18 with TRBJ2-3, with TRBD2 matching 8 bases. Germline-derived CDR1 and CDR2 are KGHSH and LQKENI. CDR3 size: 13 residues. V lost 1 base, J lost 6 bases, and 0 bases stayed unmatched. This CDR3 reads CASSPRLADTQYF. CDR3 DNA: TGTGCCAGCTCACCACGACTAGCGGATACGCAGTATTTT.

The table lists this clone with a few counts. V and J are TRBV6-5 and TRBJ2-2, with TRBD1 matching over 8 bases. The CDR3 runs to 16 residues. Germline V lookup: CDR1 MNHEY, CDR2 SVGAGI. J was trimmed by 3 bases and V by 0 bases; bases with no gene match: 3. The CDR3 DNA sequence: TGTGCCAGCAGTTACTCGGGGACAGGAGACACCGGGGAGCTGTTTTTT. Translation gives CASSYSGTGDTGELFF.

This clone was recorded only once. The chain joins TRBV6-5 to TRBJ1-1; 8 nucleotides line up with TRBD1. The CDR3 runs 16 residues. From germline, CDR1 is MNHEY and CDR2 SVGAGI. Trimming removed 0 bases from V and 1 base from J; junction bases left unmatched: 4. CDR3 coding DNA: TGTGCCAGCAGTTACTCAAGCGGGACAGGGAACACTGAAGCTTTCTTT. Its protein product is CASSYSSGTGNTEAFF.

The chain couples TRBV19 to TRBJ1-4; possible D gene TRBD1, 6 bases. The V gene lost 5 bases and the J gene lost 5 bases, with 21 bases spanning the gap. The CDR3 is made up of 17 amino acids. Germline CDR1 and CDR2: LNHDA and SQIVND (reference sequence). Here the CDR3 reads CASSPRAYRERNEKLFF. The DNA of the CDR3 is TGTGCCAGTAGTCCGAGAGCCTACAGGGAGAGGAATGAAAAACTGTTTTTT.

The V gene is TRBV29-1, the J gene TRBJ1-1; D gene uncertain. The CDR3 has 12 residues. Trimming stripped 7 bases from V and 2 bases from J, with 11 bases between. Germline assignment: CDR1 SQVTM and CDR2 ANQGSEA. CDR3 sequence (DNA): TGCAGCGCCCCAGGTCCAAACACTGAAGCTTTCTTT. As protein: CSAPGPNTEAFF.

V and J are TRBV10-1 and TRBJ2-3, with TRBD2 matching over 7 bases. The CDR3 covers 15 residues. The trim removed 5 bases at V and 0 bases at J, leaving 5 bases unmatched. Germline CDR1 and CDR2: WNHNN and SYGVQD (reference sequence). The CDR3 DNA is TGCGCCAGCAGTATACTAGCGACTAGCACAGATACGCAGTATTTT. Protein product: CASSILATSTDTQYF.

V and J are TRBV7-3 and TRBJ2-3; 10 bases agree with TRBD1. The CDR3 spans 15 residues. V shed 4 bases, J shed 5 bases, and the junction held 6 bases outside the gene matches. Germline V CDR1 and CDR2: SGHTA, FQGTGA. The CDR3, as DNA: TGTGCCAGCAGCTCCGACAGGGGGCAGGGAGATACGCAGTATTTT. Its protein is CASSSDRGQGDTQYF. The complete variable domain, with remaining parts taken from reference TRBV7-3 and TRBJ2-3, reads GAGVSQTPSNKVTEKGKYVELRCDPISGHTALYWYRQSLGQGPEFLIYFQGTGAADDSGLPNDRFFAVRPEGSVSTLKIQRTERGDSAVYLCASSSDRGQGDTQYFGPGTRLTVL.

The chain couples TRBV28 to TRBJ2-2, with TRBD2 matching over 14 bases. The germline CDR1 and CDR2 sequences are MDHEN and SYDVKM. The ends lost 6 bases at V and 0 bases at J; junction bases unmatched: 6. There are 18 residues in the CDR3. The CDR3 sequence: CASSIGLAGGPNTGELFF. The CDR3, as DNA: TGTGCCAGCAGCATAGGACTAGCGGGAGGTCCGAACACCGGGGAGCTGTTTTTT.

This clone is a singleton in its sample. The rearrangement links TRBV10-3 to TRBJ2-5; D might be TRBD1 (6 bases). Gene TRBJ2-7 matches the end of the DNA better, so the J call may be wrong. Germline V gene sequence: CDR1 ENHRY, CDR2 SYGVKD. The CDR3 contains 13 residues. The CDR3 DNA reads as TGTGCCGGCAGCTCAGGGGCTTCGTACGAGCAGTACTTC. This gives the protein CAGSSGASYEQYF.

This clone was counted once. This chain joins TRBV30 and TRBJ2-1; 11 bases align to TRBD2. Trimming removed 0 bases from V and 4 bases from J; junction bases left unmatched: 5. CDR3 size: 16 residues. Germline CDR1 reads GTSNPN; CDR2 reads SVGIG (reference sequence). CDR3 in amino acids: CAWSVGRTSGYNEQFF. Written as DNA, the CDR3 is TGTGCCTGGAGTGTAGGAAGGACTAGCGGGTACAATGAGCAGTTCTTC. Variable domain in full (rest from reference TRBV30 and TRBJ2-1): SQTIHQWPATLVQPVGSPLSLECTVEGTSNPNLYWYRQAAGRGLQLLFYSVGIGQISSEVPQNLSASRPQDRQFILSSKKLLLSDSGFYLCAWSVGRTSGYNEQFFGPGTRLTVL.

This clone appeared a single time. The V and J genes are TRBV5-6 and TRBJ2-5; 12 bases are a match to TRBD2. V lost 1 base to trimming and J lost 4 bases; unmatched junction nucleotides: 14. Germline CDR1 and CDR2: SGHDT and YYEEEE. This CDR3 spans 19 amino acids. CDR3 nucleotides: TGTGCCAGCAGCTTGATAGCTAGCGGGAGGGCCAGGGTCGGAGAGACCCAGTACTTC. This gives the protein CASSLIASGRARVGETQYF.

The rearrangement joins TRBV19 to TRBJ2-1; 14 bases are shared with TRBD2. The length of the CDR3 is 17 residues. Germline assignment: CDR1 LNHDA and CDR2 SQIVND (reference sequence). J gave up 6 bases and V 1 base, and 5 bases lay outside the gene matches. In DNA form, the CDR3 reads TGTGCCAGTAGTATAGTTTGGACTAGCGGGAGGAGCAATGAGCAGTTCTTC. Its protein product is CASSIVWTSGRSNEQFF. Full variable domain (missing parts from reference TRBV19 and TRBJ2-1): DGGITQSPKYLFRKEGQNVTLSCEQNLNHDAMYWYRQDPGQGLRLIYYSQIVNDFQKGDIAEGYSVSREKKESFPLTVTSAQKNPTAFYLCASSIVWTSGRSNEQFFGPGTRLTVL.

This chain joins TRBV19 and TRBJ1-2, with 8 positions matching TRBD1. Per the germline V gene, CDR1 is LNHDA and CDR2 is SQIVND (reference sequence). CDR3 size: 14 residues. V was clipped by 6 bases and J by 5 bases; unmatched bases: 8. The CDR3 loop reads CASRLTTGEYGYTF. The CDR3, as DNA: TGTGCCAGTAGATTGACGACAGGGGAATATGGCTACACCTTC.

This chain connects TRBV11-3 to TRBJ2-1; the D gene is possibly TRBD2 (6 bases). V dropped 3 bases and J dropped 0 bases, with 9 bases sitting between them. The CDR3 spans 15 residues. The germline gives CDR1 SGHNT, CDR2 YENEEA. In nucleotides, the CDR3 is TGTGCCAGCAGCTTTGGAGGGAGCTCCTACAATGAGCAGTTCTTC. Translation gives CASSFGGSSYNEQFF.

V and J are TRBV15 and TRBJ2-7, with D possibly being TRBD2 (6 bases). The germline CDR1 and CDR2 sequences are LNHNV and YYDKDF (reference sequence). V was pared by 5 bases and J by 6 bases, with 26 bases between. The CDR3 loop spans 17 amino acids. CDR3 DNA: TGTGCCACCAGCGAGGTCCGGCAAGGTGGGGGGAATAGCGAGCAGTACTTC. It translates to CATSEVRQGGGNSEQYF.

The chain has TRBV18 and TRBJ1-1; D unresolved. V was cut by 1 base and J by 3 bases, with 9 bases left in between. Germline V gene lookup returns CDR1 KGHSH and CDR2 LQKENI. The CDR3 has 14 amino acids. In DNA form, the CDR3 reads TGTGCCAGCTCACCACTTAAGACTGACACTGAAGCTTTCTTT. Residues: CASSPLKTDTEAFF.